The TCR beta chain under discussion was sequenced for a study of blood T cell repertoires in COVID-19. The wider study: The cDNA or gDNA used as material had been derived from T cells, B-cell-depleted T cells, or PBMCs.

The sample holds one count of this clone. Participants' own reports of clinical history determined their cohort assignment. Either two negative PCRs, clearance, or symptom resolution qualified Cohort 3 donors as recovered. The assay was immunoSEQ multiplex PCR, and TCRdb's table has in-frame clones only and misses some. In the table there are more than 250,000 clones, around 88% of which are singletons. This receptor was identified in a woman in her thirties or forties who had recovered from COVID-19. The specimen was PBMCs or T cells enriched from blood (not recorded which).

This CDR3 is CASSSGTGILYGYTF. The CDR3 nucleotides read TGTGCCAGCAGTTCCGGGACAGGAATCCTCTATGGCTACACCTTC. The chain uses TRBV28 and TRBJ1-2; 8 positions match TRBD1. The CDR3 covers 15 residues. From germline, CDR1 is MDHEN and CDR2 SYDVKM. Trimming removed 4 bases from V and 4 bases from J; junction bases left unmatched: 8.